A single sample is the source of the 26 T cell receptor beta chains below, sequenced in a study of radiation and T cells in renal cell carcinoma. Assay: immunoSEQ multiplex PCR; the TCRdb copy retains only in-frame clones and omits some. The sample gives some 100,000 clones, 70% to 85% of which show up once; approximately 7.3% is in the top ten. Time point described: blood 4 weeks post-SBRT, at nephrectomy. As for treatment: 15 Gy SBRT to primary tumor, nephrectomy 4 weeks later. Sequenced material: blood, taken from a patient whose treatment included radiotherapy and nephrectomy. The receptors shown here come from a man between 60 and 70 years old with renal cell carcinoma.

The V gene is TRBV27, the J gene TRBJ2-2; D ambiguous. Trimming pared 8 bases from V and 1 base from J, leaving 2 bases between. The CDR3 extends over 11 amino acids. CDR1 is MNHEY, CDR2 SMNVEV, per germline (reference sequence). The CDR3, as DNA: TGTGCCAGCGGGAACACCGGGGAGCTGTTTTTT. Translated, it gives CASGNTGELFF.

The CDR3, as DNA: TGTGCCAGTAGTATACGGACAACCTACGAGCAGTACTTC. Its protein is CASSIRTTYEQYF. The chain combines TRBV19 with TRBJ2-7, with D possibly TRBD1 on 5 matching bases. This CDR3 is built from 13 residues. V lost 2 bases and J 2 bases, leaving 7 bases between the germline ends. Germline CDR1 and CDR2: LNHDA and SQIVND (reference sequence).

The J gene is TRBJ2-1, the V gene TRBV9; tentatively, D is TRBD2 (9 bases). The germline V gene has CDR1 SGDLS and CDR2 YYNGEE. V was trimmed by 3 bases and J by 7 bases, leaving 20 bases between them. This CDR3 comprises 16 residues. The CDR3 nucleotides are TGTGCCAGCAGCGGACAGGGGACTAGCCGGAGGAATGAGCAGTTCTTC. Protein: CASSGQGTSRRNEQFF.

CDR3 nucleotide sequence: TGTGCCATCAGTGAGTCGACAGGGGGACATGAAAAACTGTTTTTT. It specifies CAISESTGGHEKLFF. The rearrangement uses TRBV10-3 and TRBJ1-4, with 9 bases identical to TRBD1. V gave up 0 bases and J gave up 6 bases; unmatched junction bases: 2. CDR1 and CDR2 from the germline V gene are ENHRY and SYGVKD. The CDR3 runs to 15 residues.

The J gene is TRBJ2-3, the V gene TRBV14, with D unclear. The V end lost 0 bases, the J end lost 2 bases, and 6 bases lay between the germline ends. The CDR3 has 14 residues. Germline values: CDR1 SGHDN, CDR2 FVKESK. The CDR3 coding sequence is TGTGCCAGCAGCCAAGATTCCATCACAGATACGCAGTATTTT. It specifies CASSQDSITDTQYF.

The rearrangement links TRBV6-5 to TRBJ1-2; D ambiguous. The germline CDR1 and CDR2 sequences are MNHEY and SVGAGI. The germline V and J ends were trimmed by 2 bases and 2 bases, with 9 bases remaining between them. The CDR3 spans 14 residues. The CDR3 reads CASSYRAFNYGYTF. Here the CDR3 DNA reads TGTGCCAGCAGTTACAGGGCTTTCAACTATGGCTACACCTTC.

The gene calls are TRBV6-1 and TRBJ2-7; perhaps TRBD2 as D (5 bases). The CDR3 length is 15 residues. V lost 6 bases and J 3 bases, leaving 18 bases between the germline ends. CDR1 is MNHNS, CDR2 SASEGT, per germline. CDR3 bases: TGTGCCAGCAGGGTAGACGACGGGGTGAACTACGAGCAGTACTTC. Its translation is CASRVDDGVNYEQYF.

This clone appeared a few times. This chain connects TRBV5-5 to TRBJ1-5, with 7 bases lining up with TRBD1. There are 16 residues in the CDR3. The trim removed 4 bases at V and 2 bases at J, leaving 9 bases unmatched. Germline V gives CDR1 SGHKS, CDR2 YYEKEE (reference sequence). The DNA for the CDR3 is TGTGCCAGCAGCGAGACAGGGTGGGGTGGCAATCAGCCCCAGCATTTT. Translated, it gives CASSETGWGGNQPQHF. Full variable domain (remainder filled in from reference TRBV5-5 and TRBJ1-5): DAGVTQSPTHLIKTRGQQVTLRCSPISGHKSVSWYQQVLGQGPQFIFQYYEKEERGRGNFPDRFSARQFPNYSSELNVNALLLGDSALYLCASSETGWGGNQPQHFGDGTRLSIL.

This clone has a single count. The rearrangement links TRBV15 to TRBJ2-1, with TRBD2 identical over 10 bases. The CDR3 covers 15 residues. V shed 3 bases and J 5 bases; nucleotides not matched to a gene: 4. In germline, CDR1 is LNHNV, CDR2 YYDKDF (reference sequence). For the CDR3, the DNA is TGTGCCACCAGCAGGAGTCTAGCGGGAGACAATGAGCAGTTCTTC. This sequence encodes CATSRSLAGDNEQFF.

This clone was recorded once. V usage is TRBV15 and J usage is TRBJ2-2; no clear D gene. Trimming removed 1 base from V and 5 bases from J, with 14 bases in between. The CDR3 runs 16 residues. Germline values: CDR1 LNHNV, CDR2 YYDKDF (reference sequence). Here the CDR3 DNA reads TGTGCCACCAGCAGAGGGGTCCGGATCGGGACCGGGGAGCTGTTTTTT. Translating it yields CATSRGVRIGTGELFF.

The chain joins TRBV5-5 to TRBJ2-7; TRBD2 aligns across 12 bases. The CDR3 is 15 amino acids. Germline-derived CDR1 and CDR2 are SGHKS and YYEKEE (reference sequence). The trim removed 1 base at V and 6 bases at J, leaving 5 bases unmatched. Here the CDR3 reads CASSLTPSGRGEQYF. CDR3 in DNA: TGTGCCAGCAGCTTGACGCCTAGCGGGAGGGGCGAGCAGTACTTC.

The CDR3 sequence is CASSSPGGLGTQYF. CDR3 bases: TGTGCCAGCAGCTCCCCAGGGGGCTTAGGGACCCAGTACTTC. The chain carries TRBV5-6 and TRBJ2-5; 8 bases are a match to TRBD1. The CDR3 totals 14 residues. CDR1 and CDR2 (germline): SGHDT, YYEEEE. Trimming at V came to 3 bases and at J to 7 bases, leaving 8 bases not matched to a gene.

This chain connects TRBV6-1 to TRBJ2-7; tentative D call: TRBD1 (5 bases). The CDR3 runs 14 residues. Per the germline V gene, CDR1 is MNHNS and CDR2 is SASEGT. The V end was cut by 1 base, the J end by 0 bases, with 7 bases between. CDR3 DNA: TGTGCCAGCAGTGAAGGGGGCTCCTCCTACGAGCAGTACTTC. As protein: CASSEGGSSYEQYF.

This clone showed up just a few times. V usage is TRBV11-2 and J usage is TRBJ2-2, with D hard to call. The germline V gene has CDR1 SGHAT and CDR2 FQNNGV. V shed 1 base and J shed 5 bases, with 5 bases lying between them. CDR3 length equals 13 residues. The DNA of the CDR3 is TGTGCCAGCAGCTTAGCAGGAACCGGGGAGCTGTTTTTT. Amino acids: CASSLAGTGELFF.

V and J are TRBV18 and TRBJ2-1, with TRBD2 matching over 7 bases. The CDR3 has 15 residues. Germline V CDR1 and CDR2: KGHSH, LQKENI. V lost 1 base to trimming and J lost 4 bases; unmatched junction nucleotides: 4. The chain's CDR3 is CASSPRSGQYNEQFF. In DNA form, the CDR3 reads TGTGCCAGCTCACCACGTAGCGGGCAATACAATGAGCAGTTCTTC.

This sequence joins TRBV29-1 and TRBJ2-1; weak D call: TRBD1 (5 bases). This CDR3 contains 17 residues. V was pared by 2 bases and J by 8 bases, with 25 bases between. In germline, CDR1 is SQVTM, CDR2 ANQGSEA. The CDR3 here is CSVETMAGWYQQDEQFF. CDR3 DNA: TGCAGCGTTGAAACGATGGCAGGGTGGTACCAACAAGATGAGCAGTTCTTC.

This clone was picked up one time. The V and J genes are TRBV19 and TRBJ1-5; 8 bases map to TRBD1. The V and J ends lost 5 bases and 2 bases, in that order; junction bases with no gene match: 8. There are 16 residues in the CDR3. Germline CDR1 is LNHDA and CDR2 is SQIVND (reference sequence). CDR3: CASSGAGGRGNQPQHF. The CDR3 DNA follows: TGTGCCAGTAGTGGGGCAGGGGGCCGGGGCAATCAGCCCCAGCATTTT.

The rearrangement uses TRBV23-1 and TRBJ1-4, with a possible D match to TRBD1 (5 bases). TRBV23-1 is given ORF status, its function remaining uncertain. The V gene lost 0 bases and the J gene lost 8 bases, with 7 bases spanning the gap. This CDR3 has 13 residues. As DNA, the CDR3 is TGCGCCAGCAGTCAATCCTGGGGCGAAAAACTGTTTTTT. Translation: CASSQSWGEKLFF.

This clone has just a few counts. The chain recombines TRBV5-1 with TRBJ2-1, with D perhaps matching TRBD1 (6 bases). Looked up from germline, CDR1 is SGHRS and CDR2 is YFSETQ. This CDR3 spans 13 amino acids. V was shortened by 0 bases and J by 7 bases, with 8 bases between the two germline ends. For the CDR3, the DNA is TGCGCCAGCAGCTTGGGAGGACAGAATGAGCAGTTCTTC. It codes for CASSLGGQNEQFF.

The CDR3 protein is CASSEASGSAGELFF. The CDR3, as DNA: TGTGCCAGCAGTGAAGCTAGCGGGAGCGCCGGGGAGCTGTTTTTT. V is TRBV6-4 and J is TRBJ2-2, with 10 bases lining up with TRBD2. Germline-derived CDR1 and CDR2 are MRHNA and SNTAGT. V gave up 3 bases and J gave up 6 bases; unmatched junction bases: 4. The CDR3 has 15 residues.

This clone was counted only a few times. Additional DNA sequences in this sample encode the identical CDR3. The chain couples TRBV7-2 to TRBJ2-1; a possible D gene is TRBD2 (6 bases). The CDR3 sequence is 15 residues long. CDR1 and CDR2 (germline): SGHTA, FQGNSA. Trimming stripped 1 base from V and 1 base from J, with 8 bases between. The CDR3 is CASSLVGGSYNEQFF. DNA of the CDR3: TGTGCCAGCAGCTTAGTTGGGGGGTCCTACAATGAGCAGTTCTTC.

The chain joins TRBV19 to TRBJ2-3; 9 nucleotides line up with TRBD1. Germline V gives CDR1 LNHDA, CDR2 SQIVND (reference sequence). The CDR3 has 16 amino acids. V lost 2 bases, J lost 5 bases, and 8 bases stayed unmatched. CDR3 residues: CASSILRDRGVDTQYF. The CDR3 nucleotides read TGTGCCAGTAGTATATTGCGTGACAGGGGGGTAGATACGCAGTATTTT.

The V gene is TRBV11-3, the J gene TRBJ1-1; D is undetermined. Germline-derived CDR1 and CDR2 are SGHNT and YENEEA. Trimming left V 4 bases short and J 1 base short, with 7 bases between. The CDR3 runs 13 residues. CDR3 protein: CASSSLGNTEAFF. The CDR3, as DNA: TGTGCCAGCAGCTCCCTGGGGAACACTGAAGCTTTCTTT.

The chain couples TRBV7-9 to TRBJ2-1; TRBD2 might be the D (6 bases). CDR1 and CDR2 from the germline V gene are SEHNR and FQNEAQ (reference sequence). The CDR3 extends over 18 amino acids. Trimming stripped 2 bases from V and 3 bases from J, with 20 bases between. CDR3 nucleotides: TGTGCCAGCAGCTTAAATACTGGAGGGCTAGCGCTCTACAATGAGCAGTTCTTC. Protein product: CASSLNTGGLALYNEQFF.

CDR3 sequence reads: CASSGLAGGPVDTQYF. The CDR3 coding sequence is TGTGCCAGCAGCGGACTAGCGGGAGGGCCGGTGGATACGCAGTATTTT. The chain is built from TRBV9 and TRBJ2-3; 14 positions match TRBD2. Per the germline V gene, CDR1 is SGDLS and CDR2 is YYNGEE. This CDR3 is 16 amino acids long. V trimming: 3 bases; J trimming: 6 bases; junction bases outside the gene matches: 6.

The CDR3 DNA is TGCGCCAGCAGCGGCCCAGGGGTAGCGTACCTCAGCACAGATACGCAGTATTTT. Translated, it gives CASSGPGVAYLSTDTQYF. The J gene is TRBJ2-3, the V gene TRBV5-1, with D possibly TRBD1 on 6 matching bases. The CDR3 runs 18 residues. V lost 4 bases and J 0 bases, leaving 21 bases between the germline ends. Germline CDR1 SGHRS, CDR2 YFSETQ.